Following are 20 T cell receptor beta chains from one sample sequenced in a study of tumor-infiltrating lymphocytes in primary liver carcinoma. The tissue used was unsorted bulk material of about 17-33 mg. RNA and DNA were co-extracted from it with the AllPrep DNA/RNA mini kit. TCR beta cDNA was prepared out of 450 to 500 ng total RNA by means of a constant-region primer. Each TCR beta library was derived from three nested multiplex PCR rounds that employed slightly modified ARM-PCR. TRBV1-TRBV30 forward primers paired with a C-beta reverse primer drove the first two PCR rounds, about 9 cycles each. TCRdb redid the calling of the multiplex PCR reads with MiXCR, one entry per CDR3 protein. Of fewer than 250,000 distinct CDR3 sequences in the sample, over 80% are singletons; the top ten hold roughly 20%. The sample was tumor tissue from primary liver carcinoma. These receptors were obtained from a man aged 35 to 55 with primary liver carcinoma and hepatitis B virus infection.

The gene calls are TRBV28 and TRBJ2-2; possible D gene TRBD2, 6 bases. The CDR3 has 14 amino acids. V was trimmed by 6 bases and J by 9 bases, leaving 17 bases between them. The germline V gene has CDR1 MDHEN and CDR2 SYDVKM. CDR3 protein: CASRRDLNTRELFF. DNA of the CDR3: TGTGCCAGCAGGCGGGATCTCAATACCAGGGAGCTGTTTTTT.

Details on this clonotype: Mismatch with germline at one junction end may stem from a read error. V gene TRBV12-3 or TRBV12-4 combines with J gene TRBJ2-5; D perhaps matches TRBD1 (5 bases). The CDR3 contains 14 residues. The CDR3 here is CSSSLSGMPETQYF. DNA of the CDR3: TGTTCCAGCAGTTTGTCAGGGATGCCAGAGACCCAGTACTTC.

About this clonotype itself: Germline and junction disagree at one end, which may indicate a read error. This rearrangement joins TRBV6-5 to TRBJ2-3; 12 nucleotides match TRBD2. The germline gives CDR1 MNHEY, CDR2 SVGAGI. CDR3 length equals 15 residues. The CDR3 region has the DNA TGTGCCAACAACCCAGGACTAGCGGGGACAGATATGCAGTATTTT. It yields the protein CANNPGLAGTDMQYF.

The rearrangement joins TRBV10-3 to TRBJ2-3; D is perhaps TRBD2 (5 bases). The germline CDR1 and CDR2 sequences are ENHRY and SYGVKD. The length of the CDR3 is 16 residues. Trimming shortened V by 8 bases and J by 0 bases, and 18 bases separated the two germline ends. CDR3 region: CAICAGVETSTDTQYF. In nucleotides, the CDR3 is TGTGCCATCTGTGCCGGGGTAGAAACTAGCACAGATACGCAGTATTTT.

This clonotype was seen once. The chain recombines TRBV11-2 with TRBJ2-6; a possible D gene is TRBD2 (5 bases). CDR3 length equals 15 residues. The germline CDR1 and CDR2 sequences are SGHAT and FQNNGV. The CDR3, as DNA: TGTGACACCCAGCGGCCGCGCTCTGGGCCCTACGTCCTGACTTTC. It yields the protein CDTQRPRSGPYVLTF.

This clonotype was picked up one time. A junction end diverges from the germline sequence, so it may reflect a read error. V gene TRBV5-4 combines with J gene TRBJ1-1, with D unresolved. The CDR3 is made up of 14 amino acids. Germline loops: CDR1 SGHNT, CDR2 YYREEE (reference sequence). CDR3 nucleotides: TGTGCCAGAAGCTTTCCCGGGGTGAGCACTGAAGCTTTCTTT. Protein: CARSFPGVSTEAFF.

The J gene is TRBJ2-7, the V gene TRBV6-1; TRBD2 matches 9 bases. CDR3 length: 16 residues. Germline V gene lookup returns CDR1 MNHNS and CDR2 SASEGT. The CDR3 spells CVGSEEGLAGGYEQYF. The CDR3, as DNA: TGTGTCGGCAGTGAAGAGGGACTAGCAGGAGGCTACGAGCAGTACTTC.

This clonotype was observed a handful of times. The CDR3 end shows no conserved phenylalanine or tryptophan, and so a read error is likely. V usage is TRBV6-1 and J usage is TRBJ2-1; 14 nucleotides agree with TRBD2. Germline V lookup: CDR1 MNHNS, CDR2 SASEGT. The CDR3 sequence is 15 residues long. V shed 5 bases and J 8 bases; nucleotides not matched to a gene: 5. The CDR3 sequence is CASSPRTSGGHEQFL. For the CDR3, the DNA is TGTGCCAGCAGTCCTCGGACTAGCGGGGGGCATGAGCAGTTCTTA.

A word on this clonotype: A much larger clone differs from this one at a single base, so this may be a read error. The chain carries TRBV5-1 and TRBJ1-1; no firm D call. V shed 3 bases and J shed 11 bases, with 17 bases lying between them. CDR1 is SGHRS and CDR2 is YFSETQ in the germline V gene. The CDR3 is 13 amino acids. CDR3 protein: CASSSDGSPRAFF. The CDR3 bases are TGCGCCAGCAGCTCAGACGGTTCCCCTAGGGCTTTCTTT. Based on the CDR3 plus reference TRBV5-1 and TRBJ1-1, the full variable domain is KAGVTQTPRYLIKTRGQQVTLSCSPISGHRSVSWYQQTPGQGLQFLFEYFSETQRNKGNFPGRFSGRQFSNSRSEMNVSTLELGDSALYLCASSSDGSPRAFFGQGTRLTVV.

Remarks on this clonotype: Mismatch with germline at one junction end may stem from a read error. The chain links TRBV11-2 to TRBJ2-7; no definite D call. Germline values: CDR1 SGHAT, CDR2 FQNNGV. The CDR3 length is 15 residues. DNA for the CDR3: TGTGCTAGCAACTCCGGACGTCTTTACGCGCGCGAGCAGTACTTC. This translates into CASNSGRLYAREQYF.

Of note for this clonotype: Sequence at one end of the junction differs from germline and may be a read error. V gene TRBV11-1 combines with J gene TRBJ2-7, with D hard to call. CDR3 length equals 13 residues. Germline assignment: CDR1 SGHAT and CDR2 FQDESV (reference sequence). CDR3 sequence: CASSPRSGYEHYF. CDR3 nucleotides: TGTGCCAGCAGCCCGCGTTCAGGTTACGAGCATTACTTC.

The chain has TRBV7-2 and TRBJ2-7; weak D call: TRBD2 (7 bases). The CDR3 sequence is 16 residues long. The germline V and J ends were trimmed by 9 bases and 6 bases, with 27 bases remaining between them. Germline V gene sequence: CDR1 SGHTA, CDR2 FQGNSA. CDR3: CASSFGPGRGAREQYF. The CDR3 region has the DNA TGTGCCAGTAGTTTTGGACCGGGACGGGGGGCACGCGAGCAGTACTTC.

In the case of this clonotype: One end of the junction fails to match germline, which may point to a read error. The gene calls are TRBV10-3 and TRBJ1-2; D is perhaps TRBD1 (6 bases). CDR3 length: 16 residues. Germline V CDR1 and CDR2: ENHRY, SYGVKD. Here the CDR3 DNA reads TGTGCCATCAGAGAGTCAACAGGGTTCTCAGCCTATGGCTACACCTTC. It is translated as CAIRESTGFSAYGYTF.

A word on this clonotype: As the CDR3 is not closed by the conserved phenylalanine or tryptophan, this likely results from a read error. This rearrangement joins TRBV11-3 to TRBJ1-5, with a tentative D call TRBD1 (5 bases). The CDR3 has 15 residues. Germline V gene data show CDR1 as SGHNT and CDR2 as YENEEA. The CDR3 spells CASSLDLGVAQPQHP. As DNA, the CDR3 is TGTGCCAGTAGCTTAGATCTGGGGGTGGCTCAGCCCCAGCATCCT.

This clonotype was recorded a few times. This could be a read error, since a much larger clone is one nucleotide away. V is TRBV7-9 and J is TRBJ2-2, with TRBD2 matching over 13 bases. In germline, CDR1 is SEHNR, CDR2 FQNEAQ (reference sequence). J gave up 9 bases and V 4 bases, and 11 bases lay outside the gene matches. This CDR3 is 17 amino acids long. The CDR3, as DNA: TGTGCCAGCAGCTCACCCGGACTAGCGGGAGTGCCCAGGGAGCTGTTTTTT. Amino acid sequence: CASSSPGLAGVPRELFF.

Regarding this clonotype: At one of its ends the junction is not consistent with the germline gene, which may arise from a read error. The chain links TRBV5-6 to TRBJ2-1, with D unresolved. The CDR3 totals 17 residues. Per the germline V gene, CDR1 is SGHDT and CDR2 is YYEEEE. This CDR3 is CASSLRLGSSGYNEPFF. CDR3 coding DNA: TGTGCCAGCAGCTTGAGATTGGGCTCATCAGGATACAATGAGCCGTTCTTC. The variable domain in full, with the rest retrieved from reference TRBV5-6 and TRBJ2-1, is DAGVTQSPTHLIKTRGQQVTLRCSPKSGHDTVSWYQQALGQGPQFIFQYYEEEERQRGNFPDRFSGHQFPNYSSELNVNALLLGDSALYLCASSLRLGSSGYNEPFFGPGTRLTVL.

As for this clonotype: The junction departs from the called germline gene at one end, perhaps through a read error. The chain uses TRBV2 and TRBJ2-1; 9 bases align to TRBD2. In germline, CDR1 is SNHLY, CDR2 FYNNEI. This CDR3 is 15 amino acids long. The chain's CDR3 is CTSIHRLADFNEQFF. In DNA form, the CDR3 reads TGTACCAGCATCCATAGACTAGCGGACTTCAATGAGCAGTTCTTC.

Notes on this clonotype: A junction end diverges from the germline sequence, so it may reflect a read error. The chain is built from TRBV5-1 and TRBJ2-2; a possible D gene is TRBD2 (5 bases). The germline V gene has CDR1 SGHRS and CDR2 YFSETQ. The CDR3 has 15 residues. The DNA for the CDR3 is TGCTCCAGCAGCTTCGTGGACTGGAACACCGGGGAGCTGTTTTTT. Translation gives CSSSFVDWNTGELFF.

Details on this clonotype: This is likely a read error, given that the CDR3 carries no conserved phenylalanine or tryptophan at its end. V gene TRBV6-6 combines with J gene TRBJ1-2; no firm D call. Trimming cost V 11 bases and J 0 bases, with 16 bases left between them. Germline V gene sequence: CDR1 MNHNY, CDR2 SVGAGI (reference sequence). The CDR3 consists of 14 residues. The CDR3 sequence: CAPYAEPANYGYTL. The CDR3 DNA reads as TGTGCCCCCTATGCGGAGCCAGCTAACTATGGCTACACCTTA.

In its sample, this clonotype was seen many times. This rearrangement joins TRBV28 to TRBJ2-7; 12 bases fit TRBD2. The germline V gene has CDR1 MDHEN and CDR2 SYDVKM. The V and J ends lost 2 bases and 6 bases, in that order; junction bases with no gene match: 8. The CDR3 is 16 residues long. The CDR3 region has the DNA TGTGCCAGCAGTTTAAGGACTAGCGGGATGTTGCGCGAGCAGTACTTC. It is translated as CASSLRTSGMLREQYF.